These 9 T cell receptor beta chains originate from one sample sequenced in a study of blood T cell repertoires in COVID-19. Assay: immunoSEQ multiplex PCR; the TCRdb copy retains only in-frame clones and omits some. The sample shows some 7,900 clones, 70% to 85% of them seen only once. Sequenced input: peripheral blood. These receptors were taken from a human donor with active COVID-19. The donor label of this sample is uncertain.

The V gene is TRBV27, the J gene TRBJ2-1; 13 bases are a match to TRBD2. There are 15 residues in the CDR3. The V gene end was trimmed by 5 bases and the J gene end by 6 bases; junction bases not matched to a gene: 4. Germline V gene lookup returns CDR1 MNHEY and CDR2 SMNVEV (reference sequence). CDR3 region: CASSPGTSGTNEQFF. CDR3 nucleotides: TGTGCCAGCAGTCCCGGGACTAGCGGGACCAATGAGCAGTTCTTC.

V is TRBV6-6 and J is TRBJ2-6; D is perhaps TRBD2 (5 bases). The CDR3 spans 16 residues. Germline loops: CDR1 MNHNY, CDR2 SVGAGI (reference sequence). Between the trimmed V and J ends, which lost 3 bases and 4 bases, there was a span of 13 bases. As DNA, the CDR3 is TGTGCCAGCAGTTATTCGGGGAGCGGAGGGGCCAACGTCCTGACTTTC. Protein: CASSYSGSGGANVLTF.

J is TRBJ2-1 and V is TRBV18; the D gene is possibly TRBD2 (6 bases). CDR1 and CDR2 (germline): KGHSH, LQKENI. V lost 3 bases to trimming and J lost 0 bases, with 12 bases between them. The CDR3 length is 16 residues. CDR3 DNA sequence: TGTGCCAGCTCACCCCCCGGGGGAAGCTCCTACAATGAGCAGTTCTTC. It codes for CASSPPGGSSYNEQFF.

In its sample, this clone ranks as medium-sized. The chain couples TRBV7-3 to TRBJ2-1; 7 positions agree with TRBD2. V lost 7 bases, J lost 5 bases, and 8 bases stayed unmatched. The germline CDR1 and CDR2 sequences are SGHTA and FQGTGA. This CDR3 comprises 14 residues. The chain's CDR3 is CASNPGGIHNEQFF. DNA of the CDR3: TGTGCCAGCAATCCGGGGGGAATTCACAATGAGCAGTTCTTC.

The chain has TRBV6-6 and TRBJ2-5, with D unclear. The V gene lost 7 bases and the J gene lost 2 bases, with 8 bases spanning the gap. Germline loops: CDR1 MNHNY, CDR2 SVGAGI (reference sequence). The CDR3 contains 12 residues. The CDR3 loop is CASKVRQETQYF. The CDR3 DNA is TGTGCCAGCAAAGTACGGCAAGAGACCCAGTACTTC.

This chain connects TRBV14 to TRBJ2-2; 7 nucleotides agree with TRBD2. CDR1 and CDR2 (germline): SGHDN, FVKESK. Losses at the gene ends were 4 bases for V and 2 bases for J; bases not matched to a gene: 1. There are 14 residues in the CDR3. This CDR3 reads CASSRDYNTGELFF. CDR3 bases: TGTGCCAGCAGCCGGGACTACAACACCGGGGAGCTGTTTTTT.

The gene calls are TRBV6-7 and TRBJ2-7, with 8 bases identical to TRBD2. TRBV6-7 counts as an open reading frame of uncertain function. This CDR3 spans 15 amino acids. V lost 5 bases, J lost 2 bases, and 8 bases stayed unmatched. This chain's CDR3 is CASSTLAGIAYEQYF. CDR3 DNA sequence: TGTGCCAGCAGTACCCTAGCGGGTATAGCCTACGAGCAGTACTTC.

The genes are TRBV20-1 and TRBJ2-1, with D uncertain. Trimming removed 2 bases from V and 7 bases from J, with 6 bases in between. CDR1 and CDR2 from the germline V gene are DFQATT and SNEGSKA (reference sequence). The CDR3 contains 11 residues. CDR3 DNA sequence: TGCAGTGCTAGACCCATTAATGAGCAGTTCTTC. Its translation: CSARPINEQFF.

A word on this clone: At one of its ends the junction is not consistent with the germline gene, which may arise from a read error. This rearrangement joins TRBV7-2 to TRBJ1-1, with D maybe TRBD1 (5 bases). There are 13 residues in the CDR3. Germline assignment: CDR1 SGHTA and CDR2 FQGNSA. CDR3 nucleotides: TGTGCCAGCAGCCTACGGACGGACACCGAAGCTTTCTTT. It specifies CASSLRTDTEAFF.